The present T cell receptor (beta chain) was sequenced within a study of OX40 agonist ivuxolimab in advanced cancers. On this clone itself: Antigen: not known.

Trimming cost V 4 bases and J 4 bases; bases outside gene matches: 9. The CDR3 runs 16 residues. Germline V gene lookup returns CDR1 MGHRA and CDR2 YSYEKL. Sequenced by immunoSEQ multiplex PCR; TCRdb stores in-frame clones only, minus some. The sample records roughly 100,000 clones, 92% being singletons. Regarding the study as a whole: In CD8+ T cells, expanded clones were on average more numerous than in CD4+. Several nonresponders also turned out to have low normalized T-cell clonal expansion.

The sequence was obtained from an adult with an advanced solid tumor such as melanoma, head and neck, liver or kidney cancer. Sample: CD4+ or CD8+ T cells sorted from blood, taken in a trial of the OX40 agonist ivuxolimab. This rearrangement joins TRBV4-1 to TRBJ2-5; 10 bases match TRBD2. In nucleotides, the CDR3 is TGCGCCAGCAGCCCGACTAGCGGGTACCAAGCAGAGACCCAGTACTTC. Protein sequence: CASSPTSGYQAETQYF.